This T cell receptor beta chain was observed in a study of blood T cell repertoires in COVID-19. For the study at large: Acute-phase and convalescent COVID-19 samples originated in the United States, Italy and Spain. Sample material is recorded as cDNA or gDNA derived from T cells, B-cell-depleted T cells, or PBMCs.

Original processing methods: Amplifying reference gene primers gave estimates of nucleated cell counts. Sequencing used immunoSEQ multiplex PCR; TCRdb keeps in-frame clones, though not all of them. D and trimming were read from the DNA, whereas the V and J calls and clone size are those reported in that table. The sample includes around 150,000 clones, around 90% of them seen just once. Germline-derived CDR1 and CDR2 are SGHNT and YYREEE (reference sequence). The CDR3 spans 14 residues. V lost 9 bases and J 4 bases, leaving 19 bases between the germline ends. Sequenced input: peripheral blood. The TCR comes from a man in his fifties or sixties with acute or convalescent COVID-19. V usage is TRBV5-4 and J usage is TRBJ1-2, with D hard to call. Written as DNA, the CDR3 is TGTGCCACCATCGATACCACAGATACCTATGGCTACACCTTC. Residues: CATIDTTDTYGYTF.